The clone carrying this T cell receptor (beta chain) was observed a few times. Only in-frame clones appear in the TCRdb table, and some are missing; sequencing was by immunoSEQ multiplex PCR. Altogether about 82,000 clones are present, roughly 94% being singletons, with the ten largest covering 4.8%. The source of the sample is a study of control samples from healthy donors and cancer patients. The receptor's source is a young woman in good health. The sequenced sample was blood.

The CDR3 loop is CASSLRGQGASGNTIYF. The CDR3 DNA is TGTGCCAGCAGTTTGAGGGGACAGGGGGCCTCTGGAAACACCATATATTTT. This chain joins TRBV28 and TRBJ1-3; 12 bases fit TRBD1. J gave up 0 bases and V 3 bases, and 3 bases lay outside the gene matches. The CDR3 consists of 17 residues. Germline V lookup: CDR1 MDHEN, CDR2 SYDVKM.